This T cell receptor (beta chain) was identified during a study of OX40 agonist ivuxolimab in advanced cancers. Study-wide background: Dosing consisted of intravenous ivuxolimab at 0.01 to 10 mg/kg every 2 weeks. Study results and caveats: The authors also found low normalized T-cell clonal expansion in some nonresponders.

Blood draws occurred at baseline, cycle 4 day 1, and cycle 7 day 1. About this clone itself: Antigen unknown.

The germline V and J ends were trimmed by 3 bases and 7 bases, with 7 bases remaining between them. CDR1 is LGHNT, CDR2 FRNRAP, per germline. The CDR3 has 11 residues. The repertoire was sequenced with immunoSEQ multiplex PCR; TCRdb's copy has only in-frame clones and lacks some. The sample has around 54,000 clones, approximately 89% seen once; the top ten hold approximately 8.3%. The rearrangement links TRBV12-5 to TRBJ2-7; D gene uncertain. The TCR sequence derives from an adult with an advanced solid tumor such as melanoma, head and neck, liver or kidney cancer. Here the sequenced sample was CD4+ or CD8+ T cells sorted from blood, taken in a trial of the OX40 agonist ivuxolimab. Here the CDR3 reads CASGFLSEQYF. DNA of the CDR3: TGTGCTAGTGGTTTCCTTTCGGAGCAGTACTTC. The full variable domain, in which reference TRBV12-5 and TRBJ2-7 provide the parts outside the CDR3, is DARVTQTPRHKVTEMGQEVTMRCQPILGHNTVFWYRQTMMQGLELLAYFRNRAPLDDSGMPKDRFSAEMPDATLATLKIQPSEPRDSAVYFCASGFLSEQYFGPGTRLTVT.